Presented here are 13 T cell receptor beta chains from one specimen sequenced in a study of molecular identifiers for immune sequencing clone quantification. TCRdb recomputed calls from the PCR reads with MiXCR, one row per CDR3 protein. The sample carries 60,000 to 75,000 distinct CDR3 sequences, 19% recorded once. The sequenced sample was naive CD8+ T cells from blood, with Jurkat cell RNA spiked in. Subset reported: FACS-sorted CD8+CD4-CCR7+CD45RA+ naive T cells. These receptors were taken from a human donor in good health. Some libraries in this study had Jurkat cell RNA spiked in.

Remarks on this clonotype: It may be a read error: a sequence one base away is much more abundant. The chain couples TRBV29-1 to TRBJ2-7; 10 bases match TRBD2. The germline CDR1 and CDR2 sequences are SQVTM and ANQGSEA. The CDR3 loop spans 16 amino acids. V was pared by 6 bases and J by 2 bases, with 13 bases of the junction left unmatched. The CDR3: CSVLGEAGGLAYEQYF. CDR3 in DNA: TGCAGCGTCCTGGGGGAAGCGGGAGGGTTGGCCTACGAGCAGTACTTC.

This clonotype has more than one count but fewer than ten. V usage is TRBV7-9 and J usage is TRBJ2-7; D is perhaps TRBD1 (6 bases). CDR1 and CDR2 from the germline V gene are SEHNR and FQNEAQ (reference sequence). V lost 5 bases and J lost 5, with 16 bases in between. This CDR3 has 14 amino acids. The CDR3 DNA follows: TGTGCCAGCAGCCCACCACAGGGCTTCCACGAGCAGTACTTC. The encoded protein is CASSPPQGFHEQYF.

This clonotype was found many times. CDR3 amino acids: CSAVRGDSYNEQFF. CDR3 in DNA: TGCAGCGCCGTGAGGGGGGACTCCTACAATGAGCAGTTCTTC. This rearrangement joins TRBV29-1 to TRBJ2-1, with D possibly being TRBD1 or TRBD2 (6 bases each). This CDR3 contains 14 residues. Germline CDR1 and CDR2: SQVTM and ANQGSEA. Trimming cost V 7 bases and J 0 bases, with 13 bases left between them.

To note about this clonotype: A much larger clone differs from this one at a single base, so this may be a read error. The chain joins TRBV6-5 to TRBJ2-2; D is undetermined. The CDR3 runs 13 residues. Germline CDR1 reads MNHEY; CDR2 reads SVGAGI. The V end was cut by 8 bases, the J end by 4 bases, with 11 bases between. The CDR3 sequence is CASLSLSTGELFF. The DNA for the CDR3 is TGTGCCAGCCTGTCGCTGAGCACCGGGGAGCTGTTTTTT.

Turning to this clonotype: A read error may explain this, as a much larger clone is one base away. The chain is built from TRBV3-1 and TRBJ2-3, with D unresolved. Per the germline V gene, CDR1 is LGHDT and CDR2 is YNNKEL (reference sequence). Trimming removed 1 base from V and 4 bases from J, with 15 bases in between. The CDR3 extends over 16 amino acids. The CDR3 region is CASSQGLGLDPDTQYF. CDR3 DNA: TGTGCCAGCAGCCAAGGTCTGGGTCTGGACCCAGATACGCAGTATTTT.

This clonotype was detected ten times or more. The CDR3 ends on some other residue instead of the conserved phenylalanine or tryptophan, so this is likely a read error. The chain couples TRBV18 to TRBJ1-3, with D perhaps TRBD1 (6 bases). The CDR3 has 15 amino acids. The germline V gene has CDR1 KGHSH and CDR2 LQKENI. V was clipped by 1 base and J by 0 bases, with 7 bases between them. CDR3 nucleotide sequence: TGTGCCAGCTCACCACTCAGGGGCTCTGGAAACACCATATATTGT. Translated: CASSPLRGSGNTIYC.

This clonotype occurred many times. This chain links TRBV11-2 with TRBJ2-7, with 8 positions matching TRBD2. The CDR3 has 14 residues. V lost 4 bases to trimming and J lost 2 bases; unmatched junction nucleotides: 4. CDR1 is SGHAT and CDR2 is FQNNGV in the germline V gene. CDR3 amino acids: CASSYGSGAYEQYF. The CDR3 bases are TGTGCCAGCAGCTACGGTAGCGGGGCCTACGAGCAGTACTTC.

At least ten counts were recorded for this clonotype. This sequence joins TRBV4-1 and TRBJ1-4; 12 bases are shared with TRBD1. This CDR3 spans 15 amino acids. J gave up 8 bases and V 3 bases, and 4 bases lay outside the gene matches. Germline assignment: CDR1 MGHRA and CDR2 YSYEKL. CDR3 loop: CASSQGGTGGEKLFF. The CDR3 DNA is TGCGCCAGCAGCCAGGGCGGGACAGGGGGCGAAAAACTGTTTTTT.

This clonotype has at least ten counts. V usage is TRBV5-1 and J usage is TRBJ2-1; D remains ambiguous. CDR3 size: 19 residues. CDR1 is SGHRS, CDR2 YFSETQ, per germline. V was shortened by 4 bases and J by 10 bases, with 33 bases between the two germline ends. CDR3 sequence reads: CASSDSWAPVPSPKSEQFF. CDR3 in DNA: TGCGCCAGCAGCGATTCCTGGGCCCCAGTCCCATCGCCCAAGAGCGAGCAGTTCTTC.

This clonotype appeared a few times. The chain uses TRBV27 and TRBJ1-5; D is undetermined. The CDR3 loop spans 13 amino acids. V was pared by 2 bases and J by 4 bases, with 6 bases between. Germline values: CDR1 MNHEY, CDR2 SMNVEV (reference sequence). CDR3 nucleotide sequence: TGTGCCAGCAGTTTAGAGTCGAATCAGCCCCAGCATTTT. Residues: CASSLESNQPQHF.

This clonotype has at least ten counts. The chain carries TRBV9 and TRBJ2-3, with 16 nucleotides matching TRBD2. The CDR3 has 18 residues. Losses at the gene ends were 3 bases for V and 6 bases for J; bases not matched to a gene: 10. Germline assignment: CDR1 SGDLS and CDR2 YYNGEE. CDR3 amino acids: CASSASGLAGGPRDTQYF. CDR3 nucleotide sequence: TGTGCCAGCAGCGCGTCGGGACTAGCGGGAGGGCCCAGGGATACGCAGTATTTT.

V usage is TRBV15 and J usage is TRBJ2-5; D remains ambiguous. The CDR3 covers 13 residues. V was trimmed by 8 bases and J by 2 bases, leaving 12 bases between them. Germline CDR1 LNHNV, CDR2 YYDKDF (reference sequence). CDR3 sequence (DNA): TGTGCCACCTCCCAGTTCGATCAAGAGACCCAGTACTTC. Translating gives CATSQFDQETQYF.

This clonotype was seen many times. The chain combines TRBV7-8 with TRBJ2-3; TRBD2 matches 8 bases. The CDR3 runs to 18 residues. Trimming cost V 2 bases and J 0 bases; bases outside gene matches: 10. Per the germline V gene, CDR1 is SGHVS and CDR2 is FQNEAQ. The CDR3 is CASSLWTGGPSSTDTQYF. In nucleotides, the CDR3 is TGTGCCAGCAGCTTATGGACGGGAGGGCCATCTAGCACAGATACGCAGTATTTT.